A single sample is the source of the 9 T cell receptor beta chains below, sequenced in a study of Ad26.COV2.S vaccination and SARS-CoV-2 variants (dated by TCRdb to 2020 to 2022). Library prep was done by the immunoSEQ multiplex PCR assay. The clones in this table, taken by TCRdb from immuneACCESS, are in-frame only. Not every clone is retained; where verified, under half of the shortfall comes from an unresolved V gene, and the cause of the rest is unknown. For this sample the table gives about 350,000 clones, of which about nine tenths were detected only once. Roughly 6% of the sample goes to the ten largest clones. This specimen's treatment or condition label, interpreted: some 20 received Ad26.COV2.S at low or high dose, single or two shots; five or six received placebo; per-sample allocation not given. Repertoires of vaccine and placebo recipients were sequenced from samples collected on day 63 after the first injection.

The sample consisted of peripheral blood, taken in a trial of Ad26.COV2.S vaccine versus placebo. The receptors stem from a person between 18 and 60 years old who received the Ad26.COV2.S COVID-19 vaccine or a placebo.

V usage is TRBV19 and J usage is TRBJ2-7, with a possible D match to TRBD2 (6 bases). Per germline, CDR1 LNHDA and CDR2 SQIVND (reference sequence). This CDR3 spans 14 amino acids. Trimming took off 6 bases at V and 3 bases at J, with 15 bases between the two ends. The CDR3 protein is CASSRDFTSYEQYF. The CDR3 DNA follows: TGTGCCAGTAGCAGGGACTTCACGAGCTACGAGCAGTACTTC.

The chain employs TRBV5-3 and TRBJ2-5; TRBD2 matches 10 bases. TRBV5-3 is labeled an ORF, and its function is uncertain. CDR3 length: 18 amino acids. V lost 0 bases to trimming and J lost 1 base; unmatched junction nucleotides: 9. CDR3 nucleotide sequence: TGTGCCAGAAGCTTGGATTGTGTTTCTAGCGGGGGCCAAGAGACCCAGTACTTC. It translates to CARSLDCVSSGGQETQYF.

This clone was seen just once. The J gene is TRBJ2-1, the V gene TRBV7-9; 8 bases line up with TRBD2. This CDR3 is 15 amino acids long. V shed 8 bases, J shed 0 bases, and the junction held 6 bases outside the gene matches. Germline V gene sequence: CDR1 SEHNR, CDR2 FQNEAQ (reference sequence). The DNA of the CDR3 is TGTGCCAGCCGCCGAACTAGCGGCTCCTACAATGAGCAGTTCTTC. Protein sequence: CASRRTSGSYNEQFF.

The rearrangement uses TRBV6-5 and TRBJ2-1; 8 bases map to TRBD2. The CDR3 runs to 14 residues. Germline trimming cut 10 bases from V and 0 bases from J; bases unmatched to any gene: 5. Germline V gene data show CDR1 as MNHEY and CDR2 as SVGAGI. CDR3 bases: TGTGCCATTCGAGCGGGAGTCTCCTACAATGAGCAGTTCTTC. Translated, it gives CAIRAGVSYNEQFF.

The V and J genes are TRBV9 and TRBJ2-1, with D maybe TRBD2 (5 bases). Trimming took off 3 bases at V and 5 bases at J, with 18 bases between the two ends. The length of the CDR3 is 16 residues. Germline CDR1 is SGDLS and CDR2 is YYNGEE. The CDR3: CASSAAGRPGHNEQFF. DNA of the CDR3: TGTGCCAGCAGCGCCGCGGGCCGCCCTGGGCACAATGAGCAGTTCTTC.

This clone was observed once. The rearrangement links TRBV19 to TRBJ2-5, with D perhaps matching TRBD2 (6 bases). The germline V and J ends were trimmed by 1 base and 1 base, with 10 bases remaining between them. Germline CDR1 is LNHDA and CDR2 is SQIVND (reference sequence). The CDR3 is 15 amino acids. CDR3 residues: CASSIVGTGQETQYF. CDR3 bases: TGTGCCAGTAGTATAGTTGGGACTGGCCAAGAGACCCAGTACTTC.

This rearrangement joins TRBV4-1 to TRBJ2-7; 9 nucleotides agree with TRBD1. CDR3 length: 16 residues. The V gene end was trimmed by 2 bases and the J gene end by 7 bases; junction bases not matched to a gene: 12. Germline CDR1 MGHRA, CDR2 YSYEKL. The CDR3 bases are TGCGCCAGCAGCCAATGGTTTGGGACAGGGCGGGGAGAGCAGTACTTC. Protein product: CASSQWFGTGRGEQYF.

The chain carries TRBV7-3 and TRBJ1-1; 10 bases match TRBD1. CDR3 length: 16 amino acids. CDR1 is SGHTA and CDR2 is FQGTGA in the germline V gene. V shed 4 bases and J 3 bases; nucleotides not matched to a gene: 8. In nucleotides, the CDR3 is TGTGCCAGCAGCTACCGGGACAGGGGAGTAGACACTGAAGCTTTCTTT. This sequence encodes CASSYRDRGVDTEAFF.

V usage is TRBV6-2 or TRBV6-3 and J usage is TRBJ1-6; D is ambiguous. This CDR3 is 14 amino acids long. Germline V gene data show CDR1 as MNHEY and CDR2 as SVGEGT. With 2 bases removed from V and 11 bases from J, the gap between germline ends came to 13 bases. The CDR3 reads CASSYLLSQPPLHF. CDR3 DNA sequence: TGTGCCAGCAGTTACCTCCTCTCACAGCCACCCCTCCACTTT.